Listed here are 20 T cell receptor beta chains from one sample, sequenced in a study of identical twins. TCRdb itself ran the 5' RACE reads through MiXCR, one entry per CDR3 protein. The data hold 500,000 or so distinct CDR3 sequences, with around 20% observed a single time. This sample was shared with a second study, whose subject was T cells expressing NK-cell markers.

The specimen sequenced was CD4+ T cells sorted from blood. These TCRs come from a woman between 18 and 29 years old in good health.

Only a few counts were recorded for this clonotype. The chain is built from TRBV5-1 and TRBJ2-3; D might be TRBD2 (5 bases). Per the germline V gene, CDR1 is SGHRS and CDR2 is YFSETQ. The V end was cut by 0 bases, the J end by 0 bases, with 11 bases between. The CDR3 sequence is 16 residues long. The CDR3 nucleotides read TGCGCCAGCAGCTTGGGACTGGACTCTAGCACAGATACGCAGTATTTT. This sequence encodes CASSLGLDSSTDTQYF.

V and J are TRBV7-2 and TRBJ1-6; TRBD1 matches at 10 bases. The junction had 2 bases not matched to a gene; V was cut back by 5 bases and J by 7 bases. CDR1 is SGHTA and CDR2 is FQGNSA in the germline V gene. The CDR3 extends over 14 amino acids. CDR3 sequence reads: CASSRDRGNSPLHF. The CDR3 DNA is TGTGCCAGCAGCAGGGACAGGGGAAATTCACCCCTCCACTTT.

Details on this clonotype: The junction departs from germline at one end; a sequencing error may be responsible. The rearrangement links TRBV7-7 to TRBJ1-1; D perhaps matches TRBD1 (5 bases). Germline CDR1 reads SSHAT; CDR2 reads FNYEAQ (reference sequence). The CDR3 is 13 amino acids. The CDR3 loop reads CASSEGDNAPRFF. The CDR3 DNA reads TGTGCTAGCAGCGAAGGGGATAACGCGCCGCGTTTCTTT.

This chain uses TRBV7-2 with TRBJ2-7, with a tentative D call TRBD2 (6 bases). Germline V CDR1 and CDR2: SGHTA, FQGNSA. The CDR3 has 13 amino acids. Trimming took off 5 bases at V and 3 bases at J, with 11 bases between the two ends. The CDR3 DNA reads TGTGCCAGCAGCCAGACTAGTAACTACGAGCAGTACTTC. Protein sequence: CASSQTSNYEQYF. The full variable domain, rest sourced from reference TRBV7-2 and TRBJ2-7, is GAGVSQSPSNKVTEKGKDVELRCDPISGHTALYWYRQSLGQGLEFLIYFQGNSAPDKSGLPSDRFSAERTGGSVSTLTIQRTQQEDSAVYLCASSQTSNYEQYFGPGTRLTVT.

This clonotype was detected only once. The chain is built from TRBV7-2 and TRBJ1-6; D call uncertain. Looked up from germline, CDR1 is SGHTA and CDR2 is FQGNSA. The V end was cut by 0 bases, the J end by 10 bases, with 10 bases between. The CDR3 extends over 14 amino acids. The chain's CDR3 is CASSLAKGYSPLHF. CDR3 sequence (DNA): TGTGCCAGCAGCTTAGCGAAGGGCTACTCACCCCTCCACTTT.

The rearrangement uses TRBV3-1 and TRBJ2-5, with D hard to call. CDR1 LGHDT and CDR2 YNNKEL come from the germline V gene (reference sequence). The CDR3 contains 12 residues. Trimming removed 5 bases from V and 5 bases from J, with 9 bases in between. DNA for the CDR3: TGTGCCAGCAGCACCCGACCGGAGACCCAGTACTTC. Its translation: CASSTRPETQYF.

This chain uses TRBV20-1 with TRBJ2-1; 7 nucleotides agree with TRBD2. V dropped 6 bases and J dropped 10; count of bases not matched to a gene: 15. Germline CDR1 reads DFQATT; CDR2 reads SNEGSKA (reference sequence). The CDR3 sequence is 14 residues long. CDR3 in amino acids: CSAPPGGIPDEQFF. For the CDR3, the DNA is TGCAGTGCCCCTCCGGGAGGAATCCCCGACGAGCAGTTCTTC.

The rearrangement links TRBV10-3 to TRBJ2-3, with 7 nucleotides matching TRBD2. The J segment lost 0 bases and the V segment lost 6 bases, leaving 6 bases of the junction unmatched. Germline CDR1 reads ENHRY; CDR2 reads SYGVKD. This CDR3 is built from 15 residues. The CDR3 loop reads CAIRSSGASTDTQYF. The CDR3 coding sequence is TGTGCCATCAGATCTAGCGGCGCTAGCACAGATACGCAGTATTTT.

This clonotype was seen more than once but under ten times. V gene TRBV5-1 combines with J gene TRBJ2-2; 9 nucleotides agree with TRBD2. Germline V gene data show CDR1 as SGHRS and CDR2 as YFSETQ. The CDR3 loop spans 17 amino acids. Trimming removed 3 bases from V and 6 bases from J; junction bases left unmatched: 12. The CDR3 DNA reads TGCGCCAGCAGCTCACCGGTGGTAGCGGGGGAAGCCGGGGAGCTGTTTTTT. This gives the protein CASSSPVVAGEAGELFF.

This clonotype was detected many times. The chain combines TRBV5-1 with TRBJ2-7, with a tentative D call TRBD1 (6 bases). The V gene lost 2 bases and the J gene lost 4 bases, with 7 bases spanning the gap. The germline V gene has CDR1 SGHRS and CDR2 YFSETQ. This CDR3 is built from 12 residues. CDR3 DNA: TGCGCCAGCAGCTTAACAGGGTACGAGCAGTACTTC. It yields the protein CASSLTGYEQYF.

This clonotype showed up many times. The rearrangement uses TRBV20-1 and TRBJ2-1; 11 positions agree with TRBD1. Germline trimming cut 0 bases from V and 3 bases from J; bases unmatched to any gene: 1. The CDR3 consists of 15 residues. Germline CDR1 and CDR2: DFQATT and SNEGSKA (reference sequence). DNA of the CDR3: TGCAGTGCTAGAGAGGGGACAGGGGGCTACAATGAGCAGTTCTTC. Its translation: CSAREGTGGYNEQFF.

The sample holds a few counts of this clonotype. This chain joins TRBV20-1 and TRBJ2-5; 10 positions agree with TRBD2. The V gene's germline CDR1 is DFQATT and CDR2 SNEGSKA (reference sequence). The length of the CDR3 is 14 residues. Trimming removed 3 bases from V and 4 bases from J; junction bases left unmatched: 5. The CDR3 DNA reads TGCAGTGCTAGCAGGCTAGCGGGGGTAGAGACCCAGTACTTC. Residues: CSASRLAGVETQYF.

This clonotype was counted only a few times. DNA of the CDR3: TGTGCCAGCAGCGACCGGGACCAAGCGGGCTACACCTTC. Residues: CASSDRDQAGYTF. The chain employs TRBV5-6 and TRBJ1-2, with D maybe TRBD1 (5 bases). V was pared by 4 bases and J by 8 bases, with 15 bases between. The germline gives CDR1 SGHDT, CDR2 YYEEEE. The CDR3 spans 13 residues.

The rearrangement uses TRBV20-1 and TRBJ2-4; TRBD2 aligns across 15 bases. V was clipped by 6 bases and J by 5 bases; unmatched bases: 8. Germline values: CDR1 DFQATT, CDR2 SNEGSKA (reference sequence). CDR3 size: 16 residues. Here the CDR3 DNA reads TGCAGTGCCTCCGGGACTAGCGGGGGGTGGGAAAACATTCAGTACTTC. Encoded protein: CSASGTSGGWENIQYF.

This chain uses TRBV20-1 with TRBJ2-1, with a tentative D call TRBD2 (5 bases). The CDR3 has 13 amino acids. Per germline, CDR1 DFQATT and CDR2 SNEGSKA (reference sequence). Trimming took off 6 bases at V and 7 bases at J, with 16 bases between the two ends. CDR3 DNA: TGCAGTGCCATAGGGTCGGGGAAAAATGAGCAGTTCTTC. The encoded protein is CSAIGSGKNEQFF.

J is TRBJ1-1 and V is TRBV20-1; 8 positions match TRBD1. Germline lookup yields CDR1 DFQATT and CDR2 SNEGSKA (reference sequence). This CDR3 has 12 residues. Trimming at V came to 6 bases and at J to 11 bases, leaving 11 bases not matched to a gene. CDR3 coding DNA: TGCAGTGCCACCGGGACAGGCCCGGGGGCTTTCTTT. Amino acid sequence: CSATGTGPGAFF.

This clonotype was counted between two and nine times. The chain is built from TRBV12-3 or TRBV12-4 and TRBJ1-6, with D possibly TRBD1 on 5 matching bases. The CDR3 has 16 amino acids. The V end was cut by 5 bases, the J end by 10 bases, with 21 bases between. The CDR3, as DNA: TGTGCCAGCAGTCAGCTCCCGGGGGGGAACGGCTCACCCCTCCACTTT. Protein sequence: CASSQLPGGNGSPLHF.

This rearrangement joins TRBV12-3 or TRBV12-4 to TRBJ1-1, with D unresolved. The CDR3 extends over 16 amino acids. The germline V and J ends were trimmed by 3 bases and 1 base, with 15 bases remaining between them. Here the CDR3 reads CASSFADTRPNTEAFF. For the CDR3, the DNA is TGTGCCAGCAGTTTTGCCGACACAAGGCCGAACACTGAAGCTTTCTTT.

The table lists this clonotype with a few counts. The chain uses TRBV20-1 and TRBJ2-5; D remains unclear. The V and J ends lost 4 bases and 2 bases respectively, with 8 bases between them. CDR3 length: 12 amino acids. Germline CDR1 and CDR2: DFQATT and SNEGSKA (reference sequence). CDR3 sequence reads: CSAMGLQETQYF. CDR3 DNA sequence: TGCAGTGCTATGGGTCTTCAAGAGACCCAGTACTTC.

J is TRBJ2-1 and V is TRBV10-2; D gene unclear. Trimming removed 6 bases at V and 1 base at J, with 16 bases between. The CDR3 consists of 16 residues. Germline CDR1 and CDR2: WSHSY and SAAADI. The CDR3: CASSRYGRLSYNEQFF. CDR3 DNA sequence: TGCGCCAGCAGCCGCTACGGACGGCTATCCTACAATGAGCAGTTCTTC.